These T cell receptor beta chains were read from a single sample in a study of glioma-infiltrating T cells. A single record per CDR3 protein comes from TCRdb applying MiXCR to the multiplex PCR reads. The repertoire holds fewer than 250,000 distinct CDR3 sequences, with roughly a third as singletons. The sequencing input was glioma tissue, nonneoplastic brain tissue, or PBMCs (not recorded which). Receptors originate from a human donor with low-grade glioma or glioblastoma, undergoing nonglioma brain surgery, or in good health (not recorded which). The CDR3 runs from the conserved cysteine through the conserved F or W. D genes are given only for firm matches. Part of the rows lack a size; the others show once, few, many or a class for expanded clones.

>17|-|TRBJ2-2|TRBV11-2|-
CASSLDRGRSNTGELFF
TGTGCCAGCAGCTTAGATCGGGGACGATCGAACACCGGGGAGCTGTTTTTT
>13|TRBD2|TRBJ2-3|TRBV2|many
CASTLAGVDTQYF
TGTGCCAGCACCCTAGCGGGAGTCGATACGCAGTATTTT
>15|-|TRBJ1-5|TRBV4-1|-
CAGSPGPGTNQPQHF
TGCGCCGGCAGCCCCGGACCAGGCACTAATCAGCCCCAGCATTTT
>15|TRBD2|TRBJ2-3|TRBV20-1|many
CSARDKAGNTDTQYF
TGCAGTGCTAGGGACAAAGCGGGGAACACAGATACGCAGTATTTT
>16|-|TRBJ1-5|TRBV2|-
CASKEGSGARNQPQHF
TGTGCCAGCAAGGAAGGTTCAGGGGCTCGAAATCAGCCCCAGCATTTT
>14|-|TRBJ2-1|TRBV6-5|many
CASSYSFGGNEQFF
TGTGCCAGCAGTTACTCCTTCGGAGGTAATGAGCAGTTCTTC
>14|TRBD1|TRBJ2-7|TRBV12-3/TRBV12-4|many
CASSLQGAYYEQYF
TGTGCCAGCAGTCTACAGGGGGCGTACTACGAGCAGTACTTC
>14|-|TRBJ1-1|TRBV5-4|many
CASSLVSSRAEAFF
TGTGCCAGCAGCTTGGTCTCTTCTCGGGCTGAAGCTTTCTTT
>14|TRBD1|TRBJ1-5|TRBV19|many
CASSRDRFNQPQHF
TGTGCCAGTAGTAGGGACAGGTTCAATCAGCCCCAGCATTTT
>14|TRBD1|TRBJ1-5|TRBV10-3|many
CAIIFQGGNQPQHF
TGTGCCATCATTTTCCAGGGGGGGAATCAGCCCCAGCATTTT
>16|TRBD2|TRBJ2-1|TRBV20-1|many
CSARRPSGRAYNEQFF
TGCAGTGCTAGACGCCCTAGCGGGAGGGCCTACAATGAGCAGTTCTTC
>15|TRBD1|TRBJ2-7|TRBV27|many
CASSFVGTGGFEQYF
TGTGCCAGCAGTTTTGTAGGGACAGGGGGTTTCGAGCAGTACTTC
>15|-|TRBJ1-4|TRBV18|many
CASSLTYPMDEKLFF
TGTGCCAGCTCACTCACATACCCTATGGATGAAAAACTGTTTTTT
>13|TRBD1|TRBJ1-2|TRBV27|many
CASSPGTGNGYTF
TGTGCCAGCAGCCCAGGGACAGGGAATGGCTACACCTTC
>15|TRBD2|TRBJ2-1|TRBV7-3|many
CASRLAGGPGNEQFF
TGTGCCAGCAGACTAGCGGGAGGGCCTGGCAATGAGCAGTTCTTC
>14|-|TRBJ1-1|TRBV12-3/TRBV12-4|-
CASRGTSGRGEQFF
TGTGCCAGCAGAGGGACTAGCGGGAGAGGTGAGCAGTTCTTT
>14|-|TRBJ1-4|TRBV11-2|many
CASSSSRGNEKLFF
TGTGCCAGCAGCTCTTCCAGGGGTAATGAAAAACTGTTTTTT
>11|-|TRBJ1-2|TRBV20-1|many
CSASSDYGYTF
TGCAGTGCTAGCTCTGACTATGGCTACACCTTC
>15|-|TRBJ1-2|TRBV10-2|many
CASSAAVGAGYGYTF
TGCGCCAGCAGCGCCGCGGTCGGGGCTGGCTATGGCTACACCTTC
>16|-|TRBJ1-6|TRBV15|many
CATSRSADSLDSPLHF
TGTGCCACCAGCAGAAGCGCGGACAGCCTTGATTCACCCCTCCACTTT
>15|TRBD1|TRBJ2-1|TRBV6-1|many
CASSEETGVFREQFF
TGTGCCAGCAGTGAAGAAACAGGGGTTTTTCGAGAGCAGTTCTTC
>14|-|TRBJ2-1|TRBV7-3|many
CASSFSPTSNEQFF
TGTGCCAGCAGCTTCTCACCCACTAGCAATGAGCAGTTCTTC
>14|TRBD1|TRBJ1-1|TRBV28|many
CASTKPHRGTEAFF
TGTGCCAGCACCAAACCCCACAGGGGGACTGAAGCTTTCTTT
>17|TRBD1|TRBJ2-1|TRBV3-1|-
CASSQDGQGISYNEQFF
TGTGCCAGCAGCCAAGATGGACAGGGAATTTCCTACAATGAGCAGTTCTTC
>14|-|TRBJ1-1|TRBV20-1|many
CSANRDQMNTEAFF
TGCAGTGCTAACAGGGACCAAATGAACACTGAAGCTTTCTTT
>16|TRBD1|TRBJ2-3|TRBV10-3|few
CAISVQGAIDTDTQYF
TGTGCCATCAGTGTGCAGGGGGCCATAGACACAGATACGCAGTATTTT
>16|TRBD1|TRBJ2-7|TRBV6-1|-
CASSERQGTFPYEQYF
TGTGCCAGCAGTGAGAGACAGGGCACCTTCCCCTACGAGCAGTACTTC
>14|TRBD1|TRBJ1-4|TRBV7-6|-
CASSLGQENEKLFF
TGCGCCAGCAGCTTGGGACAGGAGAATGAAAAACTGTTTTTT
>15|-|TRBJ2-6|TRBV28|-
CASRTWDSGANVLTF
TGTGCCAGCAGGACATGGGACTCTGGGGCCAACGTCCTGACTTTC
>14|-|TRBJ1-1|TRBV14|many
CASSAQLANTEAFF
TGTGCCAGCAGCGCACAGCTTGCGAACACTGAAGCTTTCTTT
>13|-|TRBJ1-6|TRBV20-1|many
CSARDIRNSPLHF
TGCAGTGCTAGAGATATCCGGAATTCACCCCTCCACTTT
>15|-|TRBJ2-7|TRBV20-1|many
CSARHLRGSSYEQYF
TGCAGTGCTAGACACCTAAGGGGGAGCTCGTACGAGCAGTACTTC
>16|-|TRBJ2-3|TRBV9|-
CASSPRTGRGTDTQYF
TGTGCCAGCAGCCCACGGACAGGGAGGGGCACAGATACGCAGTATTTT
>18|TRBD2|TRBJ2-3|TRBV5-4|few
CASSLARTSGPSAITQYF
TGTGCCAGCAGCTTGGCCAGGACTAGCGGGCCAAGCGCGATTACGCAGTATTTT
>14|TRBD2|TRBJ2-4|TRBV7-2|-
CAGGEAGGKNIQYF
TGTGCCGGGGGGGAAGCTGGTGGCAAAAACATTCAGTACTTC
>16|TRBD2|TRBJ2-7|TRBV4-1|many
CASSQSILAGISEQYF
TGCGCCAGCAGCCAATCGATACTAGCGGGAATTTCCGAGCAGTACTTC